The next 17 T cell receptor beta chains were all read from a single sample in a study of blood T cells in healthy people across ages. Together with a sample-barcoded 5' primer, a J-beta primer mix was included in a second PCR lasting roughly 6 to 12 cycles. TCRdb fed the 5' RACE reads into MiXCR, producing one record per CDR3 protein. Of approximately 830,000 distinct CDR3 sequences in the sample, around 62% are singletons; the top ten hold 28%. Sequencing was performed on blood. These receptors were taken from a man aged 25-40 years in good health.

The J gene is TRBJ2-3, the V gene TRBV5-1; D uncertain. V lost 2 bases and J 3 bases, leaving 10 bases between the germline ends. This CDR3 region has 14 residues. Germline CDR1 SGHRS, CDR2 YFSETQ. As DNA, the CDR3 is TGCGCCAGCAGCTTACCACAAGGGACAGATACGCAGTATTTT. Protein sequence: CASSLPQGTDTQYF.

V gene TRBV11-2 combines with J gene TRBJ1-4; D unresolved. CDR3 length: 17 residues. V was trimmed by 5 bases and J by 0 bases, leaving 16 bases between them. CDR1 SGHAT and CDR2 FQNNGV come from the germline V gene. The CDR3 is CASSPRAYLSTNEKLFF. CDR3 in DNA: TGTGCCAGCAGCCCCCGGGCCTATTTATCAACTAATGAAAAACTGTTTTTT.

In this sample, this clonotype turned up a few times. The rearrangement uses TRBV29-1 and TRBJ2-7; D tentatively fits TRBD1 or TRBD2 (5 bases each). V gave up 3 bases and J gave up 6 bases, with 12 bases separating them. This CDR3 region has 12 residues. Germline V gene sequence: CDR1 SQVTM, CDR2 ANQGSEA. The CDR3 nucleotides are TGCAGCGTTGAGATTAGGGGAGCCGAGCAGTACTTC. Amino acids: CSVEIRGAEQYF.

Only one count was recorded for this clonotype. This chain joins TRBV6-2 or TRBV6-3 and TRBJ2-4; D is undetermined. Matching the DNA end better, TRBJ2-5 makes the J call doubtful. The CDR3 runs to 16 residues. CDR1 and CDR2 (germline): MNHEY, SVGEGT. The CDR3 sequence is CASTAGPHAPGETQYF. The CDR3 DNA reads TGTGCCAGCACCGCTGGGCCCCATGCGCCGGGAGAGACCCAGTACTTC.

This clonotype was counted only a few times. The rearrangement links TRBV20-1 to TRBJ2-7, with TRBD2 as a possible D gene (5 bases). The CDR3 has 13 amino acids. The germline gives CDR1 DFQATT, CDR2 SNEGSKA (reference sequence). Trimming took off 3 bases at V and 7 bases at J, with 16 bases between the two ends. The chain's CDR3 is CSASREPVREQYF. DNA of the CDR3: TGCAGTGCTAGCCGGGAACCCGTCCGAGAGCAGTACTTC.

V gene TRBV10-3 combines with J gene TRBJ2-3; TRBD2 aligns across 12 bases. Germline lookup yields CDR1 ENHRY and CDR2 SYGVKD. Unmatched junction bases numbered 8, after V lost 9 bases and J lost 1 base. The CDR3 has 16 amino acids. CDR3 nucleotide sequence: TGTGCCATTTCGCTGACTAGCGGGGGAGGCACAGATACGCAGTATTTT. Protein product: CAISLTSGGGTDTQYF.

This chain joins TRBV7-6 and TRBJ2-1; 7 nucleotides match TRBD2. V trimming: 6 bases; J trimming: 5 bases; junction bases outside the gene matches: 13. CDR3 length: 16 residues. Germline values: CDR1 SGHVS, CDR2 FNYEAQ. CDR3 DNA sequence: TGTGCCAGCAGTCTTGCCCCCGGTGGGAGGGACAATGAGCAGTTCTTC. Protein: CASSLAPGGRDNEQFF.

The chain couples TRBV10-3 to TRBJ2-7; D not resolved. The CDR3 contains 14 residues. Looked up from germline, CDR1 is ENHRY and CDR2 is SYGVKD. V was cut by 3 bases and J by 3 bases, with 12 bases left in between. The CDR3 loop reads CAISDVSILYEQYF. Here the CDR3 DNA reads TGTGCCATCAGTGATGTTAGCATACTCTACGAGCAGTACTTC.

The chain carries TRBV10-3 and TRBJ2-7; 8 bases map to TRBD1. Germline CDR1 reads ENHRY; CDR2 reads SYGVKD. J was trimmed by 2 bases and V by 8 bases; bases with no gene match: 5. The CDR3 totals 13 residues. CDR3 coding DNA: TGTGCCATCGGATGGGACAGGACCTACGAGCAGTACTTC. This codes for CAIGWDRTYEQYF.

V is TRBV5-1 and J is TRBJ2-7, with a possible D match to TRBD1 (6 bases). Germline CDR1 SGHRS, CDR2 YFSETQ. The V end was cut by 0 bases, the J end by 3 bases, with 16 bases between. There are 16 residues in the CDR3. The CDR3, as DNA: TGCGCCAGCAGCTTGGCGAGGGGGATCGAGATCTACGAGCAGTACTTC. Its translation: CASSLARGIEIYEQYF. The whole variable domain, remainder taken from reference TRBV5-1 and TRBJ2-7, is KAGVTQTPRYLIKTRGQQVTLSCSPISGHRSVSWYQQTPGQGLQFLFEYFSETQRNKGNFPGRFSGRQFSNSRSEMNVSTLELGDSALYLCASSLARGIEIYEQYFGPGTRLTVT.

The rearrangement links TRBV27 to TRBJ2-1; a possible D gene is TRBD1 (5 bases). V lost 6 bases and J lost 4, with 19 bases in between. The CDR3 runs to 16 residues. From germline, CDR1 is MNHEY and CDR2 SMNVEV (reference sequence). CDR3 in DNA: TGTGCCAGCAGCCAAAAAGGGGTCCTGCTATACAATGAGCAGTTCTTC. Translated: CASSQKGVLLYNEQFF.

The rearrangement links TRBV5-1 to TRBJ2-7; D uncertain. CDR1 SGHRS and CDR2 YFSETQ come from the germline V gene. Trimming stripped 0 bases from V and 6 bases from J, with 10 bases between. This CDR3 spans 13 amino acids. CDR3 region: CASSLVLGLEQYF. CDR3 sequence (DNA): TGCGCCAGCAGCTTGGTTCTAGGTCTCGAGCAGTACTTC.

V and J are TRBV7-2 and TRBJ1-5, with 10 bases aligning to TRBD1. Germline V gene data show CDR1 as SGHTA and CDR2 as FQGNSA. J gave up 7 bases and V 4 bases, and 1 base lay outside the gene matches. CDR3 length: 13 amino acids. This CDR3 is CASSWDRGQPQHF. The CDR3 nucleotides are TGTGCCAGCAGCTGGGACAGGGGACAGCCCCAGCATTTT.

This chain uses TRBV6-2 or TRBV6-3 with TRBJ1-5, with TRBD1 as a possible D gene (5 bases). CDR1 is MNHEY and CDR2 is SVGEGT in the germline V gene. Trimming left V 1 base short and J 4 bases short, with 8 bases between. This CDR3 comprises 14 residues. The chain's CDR3 is CASSYLGPNQPQHF. CDR3 DNA: TGTGCCAGCAGTTACTTGGGGCCTAATCAGCCCCAGCATTTT.

The count of this clonotype is one. The V and J genes are TRBV20-1 and TRBJ2-3; 9 bases agree with TRBD1. Per germline, CDR1 DFQATT and CDR2 SNEGSKA (reference sequence). The junction had 8 bases not matched to a gene; V was cut back by 6 bases and J by 4 bases. This CDR3 contains 14 residues. The CDR3 coding sequence is TGCAGTGCGTCGGGACAGGGTCCTCCAGATACGCAGTATTTT. Translating gives CSASGQGPPDTQYF.

The rearrangement uses TRBV25-1 and TRBJ2-3; a possible D gene is TRBD1 (5 bases). The length of the CDR3 is 15 residues. The germline V gene has CDR1 MGHDK and CDR2 SYGVNS. V shed 0 bases and J shed 2 bases, with 9 bases lying between them. In DNA form, the CDR3 reads TGTGCCAGCAGTGAATATGGCAGGGTCACAGATACGCAGTATTTT. Translation gives CASSEYGRVTDTQYF.

This clonotype was seen more than once but under ten times. The chain combines TRBV15 with TRBJ2-3, with D unresolved. The germline V gene encodes CDR1 LNHNV and CDR2 YYDKDF (reference sequence). V was shortened by 0 bases and J by 2 bases, with 9 bases between the two germline ends. CDR3 size: 15 residues. In DNA form, the CDR3 reads TGTGCCACCAGCAGAGAGGACGGAACCACAGATACGCAGTATTTT. It specifies CATSREDGTTDTQYF.